Listed here are 20 T cell receptor beta chains from one sample, sequenced in a study of neurological immune-mediated disorders. TCRdb re-analysed the 5' RACE reads in MiXCR, keeping a single row per CDR3 protein. Among approximately 66,000 distinct CDR3 sequences listed, 3% to 4% were seen once. The specimen was PBMCs. These receptors were obtained from a man between 40 and 49 years old with multiple sclerosis.

The table lists this clonotype with many counts. The chain carries TRBV6-6 and TRBJ1-5, with unresolved D. The V end lost 2 bases, the J end lost 11 bases, and 16 bases lay between the germline ends. Looked up from germline, CDR1 is MNHNY and CDR2 is SVGAGI (reference sequence). CDR3 length: 14 amino acids. The CDR3 DNA reads TGTGCCAGCAGTTACAAGCGGGGTGGATCGGCCCAGCATTTT. Its translation is CASSYKRGGSAQHF.

This clonotype was detected many times. The chain employs TRBV20-1 and TRBJ2-1, with TRBD1 as a possible D gene (6 bases). CDR3 length: 17 residues. Germline V gives CDR1 DFQATT, CDR2 SNEGSKA (reference sequence). Trimming stripped 3 bases from V and 2 bases from J, with 20 bases between. This CDR3 reads CSASFWNQGQTYNEQFF. The DNA of the CDR3 is TGCAGTGCTAGTTTTTGGAATCAGGGACAAACCTACAATGAGCAGTTCTTC.

This clonotype showed up many times. V gene TRBV5-5 combines with J gene TRBJ2-5; 7 bases agree with TRBD1. The ends lost 4 bases at V and 5 bases at J; junction bases unmatched: 11. Germline lookup yields CDR1 SGHKS and CDR2 YYEKEE (reference sequence). This CDR3 comprises 15 residues. CDR3 coding DNA: TGTGCCAGCAGCGGAACCGGGACAGCCTCGGAGACCCAGTACTTC. As protein: CASSGTGTASETQYF.

Note on this clonotype: Sequence at one end of the junction differs from germline and may be a read error. The V and J genes are TRBV3-1 and TRBJ1-2, with unresolved D. From germline, CDR1 is LGHDT and CDR2 YNNKEL (reference sequence). The length of the CDR3 is 12 residues. CDR3 in DNA: TGTGACAGCAGCAAACACCTCTATGGCTACACCTTC. As protein: CDSSKHLYGYTF.

This clonotype was counted ten times or more. V is TRBV6-5 and J is TRBJ2-7; 8 nucleotides align to TRBD1. CDR1 is MNHEY and CDR2 is SVGAGI in the germline V gene. J was trimmed by 6 bases and V by 6 bases; bases with no gene match: 22. This CDR3 is built from 18 residues. The CDR3 nucleotides read TGTGCCAGCAGGGACGGACAGGGTTTGGGTTTGCGTCCTCGCGAGCAGTACTTC. It is translated as CASRDGQGLGLRPREQYF.

This clonotype was detected many times. This sequence joins TRBV19 and TRBJ1-1, with TRBD1 matching over 7 bases. The CDR3 extends over 12 amino acids. Trimming cost V 5 bases and J 10 bases; bases outside gene matches: 7. Germline CDR1 LNHDA, CDR2 SQIVND (reference sequence). The CDR3 loop is CASSFNRGSAFF. CDR3 nucleotides: TGTGCCAGTAGTTTTAACAGGGGTTCAGCTTTCTTT.

This clonotype was recorded at least ten times. The chain is built from TRBV12-3 or TRBV12-4 and TRBJ1-2; TRBD1 matches at 7 bases. Trimming took 3 bases from V and 1 from J; bases not matched to a gene: 8. The CDR3 runs 16 residues. The DNA for the CDR3 is TGTGCCAGCAGTTTTCTAGGGGGCTTGGATAACTATGGCTACACCTTC. Translation gives CASSFLGGLDNYGYTF.

This clonotype was recorded many times. The chain recombines TRBV5-1 with TRBJ1-1, with a weak D call TRBD1 (6 bases). The CDR3 is 14 amino acids. Trimming cost V 7 bases and J 4 bases, with 17 bases left between them. Germline V gene data show CDR1 as SGHRS and CDR2 as YFSETQ. CDR3 protein: CASGSGKGGTEAFF. DNA of the CDR3: TGCGCCAGCGGATCCGGCAAGGGGGGCACTGAAGCTTTCTTT.

This clonotype occurred a few times. A much larger clone is a single base away; this may be a read error. J is TRBJ2-5 and V is TRBV20-1, with no clear D. This CDR3 is built from 12 residues. Germline V CDR1 and CDR2: DFQATT, SNEGSKA (reference sequence). CDR3 bases: TGCAGTGATAGAAGCCCCTACGAGACCCAGTACTTC. Translation gives CSDRSPYETQYF.

This clonotype was recorded many times. The rearrangement joins TRBV20-1 to TRBJ1-2, with 8 bases matching TRBD1. The germline V gene has CDR1 DFQATT and CDR2 SNEGSKA (reference sequence). The CDR3 runs to 13 residues. V lost 6 bases, J lost 4 bases, and 7 bases stayed unmatched. The CDR3 DNA sequence: TGCAGTGCCGACCTCGGACAGGGCTATGGCTACACCTTC. Protein: CSADLGQGYGYTF.

The chain combines TRBV7-8 with TRBJ2-5, with D perhaps matching TRBD2 (5 bases). Germline CDR1 SGHVS, CDR2 FQNEAQ. Trimming left V 4 bases short and J 5 bases short, with 20 bases between. The CDR3 is 16 amino acids. This chain's CDR3 is CASSSNRERLRETQYF. The CDR3 DNA is TGTGCCAGCAGCTCTAATAGGGAGCGTCTCCGGGAGACCCAGTACTTC.

In its sample, this clonotype was seen many times. The chain is built from TRBV5-1 and TRBJ1-5; D remains unclear. Germline V CDR1 and CDR2: SGHRS, YFSETQ. V was pared by 1 base and J by 4 bases, with 9 bases between. This CDR3 has 14 residues. CDR3 sequence (DNA): TGCGCCAGCAGCTTGCTTCTTGGGAATCAGCCCCAGCATTTT. Amino acids: CASSLLLGNQPQHF.

As concerns this clonotype: This clone may be a read error of a much larger clone one base away. The chain combines TRBV6-5 with TRBJ2-4; D is uncertain. Trimming cost V 2 bases and J 10 bases, with 15 bases left between them. CDR3 length: 14 residues. Germline CDR1 and CDR2: MNHEY and SVGAGI. Written as DNA, the CDR3 is TGTGCCAGCAGTTACGCGGACCACAGAAAAATTCAGTACTTC. As protein: CASSYADHRKIQYF.

There are many counts of this clonotype. This sequence joins TRBV20-1 and TRBJ2-5, with TRBD1 matching over 10 bases. This CDR3 comprises 12 residues. J lost 3 bases, V lost 5 bases, and 0 bases had no gene match. Germline CDR1 DFQATT, CDR2 SNEGSKA (reference sequence). The CDR3 loop is CSAGTGEETQYF. CDR3 DNA sequence: TGCAGTGCTGGGACAGGGGAAGAGACCCAGTACTTC.

This clonotype has ten or more counts. The chain combines TRBV5-1 with TRBJ1-3; D is undetermined. Trimming shortened V by 3 bases and J by 0 bases, and 16 bases separated the two germline ends. This CDR3 contains 17 residues. The germline V gene encodes CDR1 SGHRS and CDR2 YFSETQ. The CDR3 protein is CASSSPADDVSGNTIYF. The CDR3 DNA reads TGCGCCAGCAGCTCCCCAGCGGATGATGTCTCTGGAAACACCATATATTTT.

As concerns this clonotype: This may arise from a read error, as a much more abundant clone is one base away. The CDR3 region has the DNA TGTACCAGCAGCCTAAGGACAGGGCCTAGGGACAATGAGCAGTTCTTC. This sequence encodes CTSSLRTGPRDNEQFF. The chain combines TRBV5-5 with TRBJ2-1, with 8 bases matching TRBD1. CDR1 is SGHKS, CDR2 YYEKEE, per germline (reference sequence). CDR3 length equals 16 residues.

This clonotype appeared many times. The rearrangement uses TRBV3-1 and TRBJ2-1; 9 bases match TRBD1. There are 14 residues in the CDR3. V lost 6 bases and J lost 10; bases outside the gene matches: 10. CDR1 and CDR2 (germline): LGHDT, YNNKEL (reference sequence). As DNA, the CDR3 is TGTGCCAGCAGTCCTACCGGGACAGGGTACGAGCAGTTCTTC. Its translation: CASSPTGTGYEQFF.

This clonotype was seen ten or more times. The CDR3 sequence is CASSWGGYQETQYF. As DNA, the CDR3 is TGTGCCAGCAGCTGGGGGGGGTACCAAGAGACCCAGTACTTC. V usage is TRBV5-5 and J usage is TRBJ2-5; 7 bases fit TRBD2. This CDR3 has 14 amino acids. Germline V gene lookup returns CDR1 SGHKS and CDR2 YYEKEE (reference sequence). Trimming took 3 bases from V and 0 from J; bases not matched to a gene: 2.

The sample holds many counts of this clonotype. The chain employs TRBV19 and TRBJ1-5; 8 positions agree with TRBD1. Trimming took 0 bases from V and 1 from J; bases not matched to a gene: 2. CDR3 size: 16 residues. From germline, CDR1 is LNHDA and CDR2 SQIVND (reference sequence). This CDR3 reads CASSIDGQGSNQPQHF. The DNA for the CDR3 is TGTGCCAGTAGTATAGACGGACAGGGAAGCAATCAGCCCCAGCATTTT.

In its sample, this clonotype was seen many times. The V call is TRBV20-1, the J call TRBJ1-2; D gene uncertain. Germline V gives CDR1 DFQATT, CDR2 SNEGSKA (reference sequence). V lost 1 base to trimming and J lost 2 bases, with 11 bases between them. This CDR3 spans 14 amino acids. This CDR3 is CSARGEGLNYGYTF. The DNA for the CDR3 is TGCAGTGCTAGAGGGGAGGGCCTAAACTATGGCTACACCTTC.